Below are 2 T cell receptor beta chains sequenced from a single sample in a study of T cell responses to AZD1222 COVID-19 vaccine. Sequencing used immunoSEQ multiplex PCR; TCRdb keeps in-frame clones, though not all of them. The table records 110,000 or so clones, approximately 86% of them present only once. The material was peripheral blood, obtained 28 days after the second AZD1222 dose. These receptors were obtained from an adult who received the AZD1222 COVID-19 vaccine.

The gene calls are TRBV11-1 and TRBJ2-5; D possibly uses TRBD1 or TRBD2 (5 bases each). Trimming stripped 4 bases from V and 5 bases from J, with 14 bases between. The CDR3 is 14 residues long. Looked up from germline, CDR1 is SGHAT and CDR2 is FQDESV (reference sequence). CDR3: CASSSRGGRETQYF. The CDR3 DNA reads TGTGCCAGCAGCTCCCGGGGCGGAAGGGAGACCCAGTACTTC. Filled out from reference TRBV11-1 and TRBJ2-5, the complete variable domain reads EAEVAQSPRYKITEKSQAVAFWCDPISGHATLYWYRQILGQGPELLVQFQDESVVDDSQLPKDRFSAERLKGVDSTLKIQPAELGDSAMYLCASSSRGGRETQYFGPGTRLLVL.

The rearrangement links TRBV9 to TRBJ2-7, with 9 bases matching TRBD1. The V gene's germline CDR1 is SGDLS and CDR2 YYNGEE. The V and J ends lost 2 bases and 2 bases, in that order; junction bases with no gene match: 5. This CDR3 contains 15 residues. The CDR3 sequence: CASSVSQGATYEQYF. The CDR3 coding sequence is TGTGCCAGCAGCGTGTCACAGGGGGCTACCTACGAGCAGTACTTC.